This T cell receptor beta chain stems from a study of vaccination and CD4 T cells after COVID-19. Turning to the study itself: Sampling post-COVID took place a median 101 days after diagnosis (range 35 to 161). Median time from second vaccine dose to sampling was roughly 76 days (14 to 241).

This clonotype is categorized as medium-sized (0.01 to 0.1%). Its target is unknown. The CDR3 covers 16 residues. Germline V gives CDR1 DFQATT, CDR2 SNEGSKA (reference sequence). With 0 bases removed from V and 0 bases from J, the gap between germline ends came to 15 bases. An Oncomine TCR Beta short-read assay was used to sequence the DNA from cultured CD4+ T cells. TCRdb processed the PCR reads anew with MiXCR; each CDR3 protein has one entry. In the table there are around 13,000 distinct CDR3 sequences, less than 25% of which are singletons. Treatment indicated: approximately nine-day PBMC culture with coronavirus spike peptide pools or control peptides (ViraFEST assay). T cells were expanded with peptide pools, and expanded clonotypes were identified by TCR sequencing. After being plated at a few million per well, PBMCs were cultured with approximately 9.4 IU/ml IL-2 and roughly 9.8 ug/ml peptide pools.

This rearrangement joins TRBV20-1 to TRBJ2-7, with D maybe TRBD2 (6 bases). Sequenced material: CD4+ T cells from blood, cultured in vitro, taken after SARS-CoV-2 vaccination. This receptor was identified in a human donor who had recovered from COVID-19. CDR3 protein: CSARDLPQDYSYEQYF. In nucleotides, the CDR3 is TGCAGTGCTAGAGATCTTCCGCAGGACTACTCCTACGAGCAGTACTTC.